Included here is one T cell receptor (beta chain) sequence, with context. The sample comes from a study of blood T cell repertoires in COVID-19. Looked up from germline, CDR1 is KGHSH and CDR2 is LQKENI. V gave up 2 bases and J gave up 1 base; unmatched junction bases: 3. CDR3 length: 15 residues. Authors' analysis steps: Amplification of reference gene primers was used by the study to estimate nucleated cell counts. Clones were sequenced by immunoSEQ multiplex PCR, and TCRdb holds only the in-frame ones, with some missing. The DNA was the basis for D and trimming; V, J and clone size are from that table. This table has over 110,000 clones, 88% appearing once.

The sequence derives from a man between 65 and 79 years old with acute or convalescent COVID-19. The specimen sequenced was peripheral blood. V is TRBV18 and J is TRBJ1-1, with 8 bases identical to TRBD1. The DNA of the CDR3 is TGTGCCAGCTCACCAAAGACAGGGGCGAACACTGAAGCTTTCTTT. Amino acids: CASSPKTGANTEAFF.